This T cell receptor (beta chain) came from a study of blood T cell repertoires in COVID-19. The overall study: Donors in the United States, Italy and Spain gave samples during acute or convalescent COVID-19. PBMCs, B-cell-depleted T cells, or T cells provided the cDNA or gDNA that made up the material.

As handled by the study authors: Amplification with reference gene primers provided the estimates of nucleated cell counts. Profiling relied on immunoSEQ multiplex PCR, and the TCRdb table lists in-frame clones only, not all of them. V and J calls and clone size come straight from that table; D and trimming were deduced from the DNA. The data contain around 100,000 clones, roughly 87% of them singletons. The trim removed 3 bases at V and 5 bases at J, leaving 9 bases unmatched. The CDR3 loop spans 15 amino acids. CDR1 is SGHRS, CDR2 YFSETQ, per germline. The genes are TRBV5-1 and TRBJ2-7; 9 bases line up with TRBD1. The sequence was collected from a man in his thirties or forties in a cohort sampled during active COVID-19. The sample taken for sequencing was peripheral blood. The CDR3 region is CASSSIPGQGNEQYF. CDR3 nucleotides: TGCGCCAGCAGCTCGATCCCGGGACAGGGAAACGAGCAGTACTTC.